This passage covers 29 T cell receptor beta chains from one sample sequenced in a study of control samples from healthy donors and cancer patients. Method: immunoSEQ multiplex PCR; TCRdb's copy keeps in-frame clones and lacks some. The table has about 410,000 clones, approximately 92% seen once. Source material: PBMCs. The receptors originated from a man in his forties with head and neck cancer.

Remarks on this clone: This sample also contains other DNA sequences that code for the same CDR3. V gene TRBV30 combines with J gene TRBJ1-2; D call uncertain. The V gene lost 0 bases and the J gene lost 2 bases, with 10 bases spanning the gap. The CDR3 extends over 14 amino acids. CDR1 GTSNPN and CDR2 SVGIG come from the germline V gene (reference sequence). The CDR3: CAWSVLGRNYGYTF. The CDR3 DNA reads as TGTGCCTGGAGTGTACTCGGCAGAAACTATGGCTACACCTTC.

The table lists this clone with a count of one. The chain combines TRBV3-1 (or the pseudogene TRBV3-2) with TRBJ2-2, with D hard to call. Germline values: CDR1 LGHDT, CDR2 YNNKEL (reference sequence). The ends were cut back, 1 base at V and 6 bases at J, with 12 bases in the middle. The CDR3 spans 15 residues. CDR3 sequence reads: CASSQGRQRAGELFF. In DNA form, the CDR3 reads TGTGCCAGCAGCCAAGGCCGGCAACGGGCCGGGGAGCTGTTTTTT.

About this clone: Different DNA sequences within this sample yield the same CDR3. In DNA form, the CDR3 reads TGTGCCAGCAGCCGGCGGGACTCCTACGAGCAGTACTTC. Translated, it gives CASSRRDSYEQYF. The chain carries TRBV3-1 (or the pseudogene TRBV3-2) and TRBJ2-7; TRBD2 might be the D (6 bases). Germline V gives CDR1 LGHDT, CDR2 YNNKEL (reference sequence). The CDR3 spans 13 residues. V was pared by 4 bases and J by 0 bases, with 7 bases between.

The genes are TRBV5-1 and TRBJ2-1; 10 nucleotides agree with TRBD2. Germline assignment: CDR1 SGHRS and CDR2 YFSETQ. The CDR3 covers 17 residues. The J segment lost 3 bases and the V segment lost 0 bases, leaving 6 bases of the junction unmatched. CDR3 region: CASSLDPSGSYYNEQFF. The CDR3 bases are TGCGCCAGCAGCTTGGATCCTAGCGGGAGCTACTACAATGAGCAGTTCTTC.

The CDR3 sequence: CASSQDRGHTTVYGYTF. The CDR3 DNA reads as TGCGCCAGCAGCCAAGATAGGGGACATACTACTGTCTATGGCTACACCTTC. This rearrangement joins TRBV4-3 to TRBJ1-2; perhaps TRBD1 as D (6 bases). Trimming stripped 0 bases from V and 4 bases from J, with 18 bases between. In germline, CDR1 is LGHNA, CDR2 YSLEER. The length of the CDR3 is 17 residues.

The table lists this clone with a count of one. The J gene is TRBJ1-1, the V gene TRBV6-5, with unresolved D. Looked up from germline, CDR1 is MNHEY and CDR2 is SVGAGI. The germline V and J ends were trimmed by 0 bases and 1 base, with 9 bases remaining between them. This CDR3 is built from 15 residues. CDR3 protein: CASSYSRTGNTEAFF. The DNA for the CDR3 is TGTGCCAGCAGTTACTCGAGGACCGGGAACACTGAAGCTTTCTTT.

This CDR3 reads CASRSGYTGELFF. The CDR3 DNA reads as TGTGCCAGCCGCTCGGGGTACACCGGGGAGCTGTTTTTT. The V call is TRBV27, the J call TRBJ2-2; a possible D gene is TRBD2 (5 bases). Trimming took 8 bases from V and 3 from J, leaving 10 bases between them. The CDR3 runs 13 residues. Germline CDR1 MNHEY, CDR2 SMNVEV (reference sequence).

This rearrangement joins TRBV3-1 (or the pseudogene TRBV3-2) to TRBJ2-5, with 13 bases that match TRBD2. The CDR3 consists of 16 residues. Losses at the gene ends were 4 bases for V and 5 bases for J; bases not matched to a gene: 7. Germline V gives CDR1 LGHDT, CDR2 YNNKEL (reference sequence). The CDR3 here is CASSRTSGGLGETQYF. The CDR3 nucleotides read TGTGCCAGCAGCCGGACTAGCGGGGGTCTCGGGGAGACCCAGTACTTC.

The rearrangement links TRBV11-2 to TRBJ2-7; D gene uncertain. The V end lost 3 bases, the J end lost 6 bases, and 3 bases lay between the germline ends. The CDR3 consists of 10 residues. CDR1 and CDR2 from the germline V gene are SGHAT and FQNNGV. CDR3 nucleotide sequence: TGTGCCAGCAGCTTGGCCGAGCAGTACTTC. Protein product: CASSLAEQYF.

This chain joins TRBV28 and TRBJ1-2, with a possible D match to TRBD1 (5 bases). CDR3 length: 15 amino acids. Germline V gives CDR1 MDHEN, CDR2 SYDVKM. Deletions cut 5 bases from V and 4 bases from J, with 17 bases between. CDR3 in amino acids: CASSPSGGHAYGYTF. CDR3 in DNA: TGTGCCAGCAGTCCCTCGGGGGGTCATGCCTATGGCTACACCTTC.

This chain joins TRBV27 and TRBJ2-4, with D unclear. Trimming took off 5 bases at V and 4 bases at J, with 12 bases between the two ends. The germline gives CDR1 MNHEY, CDR2 SMNVEV (reference sequence). The CDR3 totals 14 residues. As DNA, the CDR3 is TGTGCCAGCAGTGGGTCATCGACGAAAAACATTCAGTACTTC. This codes for CASSGSSTKNIQYF.

The chain carries TRBV11-2 and TRBJ1-4; D is ambiguous. V lost 5 bases to trimming and J lost 8 bases, with 15 bases between them. The CDR3 spans 14 residues. Germline CDR1 and CDR2: SGHAT and FQNNGV. CDR3 region: CASSPGDIPEKLFF. The CDR3 nucleotides are TGTGCCAGCAGCCCAGGAGATATACCAGAAAAACTGTTTTTT.

The chain is built from TRBV5-6 and TRBJ1-3; the D is unclear. Trimming removed 2 bases from V and 4 bases from J, with 7 bases in between. Germline V gives CDR1 SGHDT, CDR2 YYEEEE. This CDR3 has 13 amino acids. The CDR3 nucleotides are TGTGCCAGCAGCTTTACTGAGGGAAACACCATATATTTT. It codes for CASSFTEGNTIYF.

This chain uses TRBV20-1 with TRBJ2-3; 8 bases agree with TRBD2. From germline, CDR1 is DFQATT and CDR2 SNEGSKA (reference sequence). The V gene end was trimmed by 3 bases and the J gene end by 3 bases; junction bases not matched to a gene: 5. The CDR3 runs to 14 residues. CDR3 sequence reads: CSASPGRGTDTQYF. For the CDR3, the DNA is TGCAGTGCTAGTCCCGGGAGGGGTACAGATACGCAGTATTTT.

CDR3 in DNA: TGTGCCAGCAGACTTACTAGCGGGGGGAACACCGGGGAGCTGTTTTTT. Residues: CASRLTSGGNTGELFF. The gene calls are TRBV7-2 and TRBJ2-2; TRBD2 aligns across 11 bases. The CDR3 has 16 amino acids. Germline V lookup: CDR1 SGHTA, CDR2 FQGNSA. The trim removed 6 bases at V and 1 base at J, leaving 4 bases unmatched.

The chain recombines TRBV6-1 with TRBJ2-2; no clear D gene. The CDR3 sequence is 12 residues long. With 2 bases removed from V and 8 bases from J, the gap between germline ends came to 6 bases. Germline V CDR1 and CDR2: MNHNS, SASEGT. CDR3 nucleotides: TGTGCCAGCAGTGAACTTGATGGGGAGCTGTTTTTT. This encodes CASSELDGELFF.

This sequence joins TRBV12-3 or TRBV12-4 and TRBJ1-5; the D is unclear. Trimming took 5 bases from V and 7 from J, leaving 12 bases between them. The CDR3 runs to 13 residues. DNA for the CDR3: TGTGCCAGCAGTCCCGCCTGGGCCCAGCCCCAGCATTTT. Translated, it gives CASSPAWAQPQHF.

The CDR3 loop reads CSVRPSRVTYNEQFF. In DNA form, the CDR3 reads TGCAGCGTGCGCCCTTCGCGGGTGACCTACAATGAGCAGTTCTTC. V gene TRBV29-1 combines with J gene TRBJ2-1; D possibly corresponds to TRBD2 (5 bases). This CDR3 spans 15 amino acids. V lost 6 bases to trimming and J lost 2 bases, with 17 bases between them. CDR1 is SQVTM, CDR2 ANQGSEA, per germline.

The rearrangement links TRBV9 to TRBJ2-3; maybe TRBD2 (6 bases). V lost 10 bases, J lost 2 bases, and 20 bases lay in between. CDR1 SGDLS and CDR2 YYNGEE come from the germline V gene. The CDR3 extends over 15 amino acids. The CDR3 spells CAAYRDSCYTDTQYF. The CDR3 nucleotides read TGTGCCGCCTACCGGGACTCCTGCTACACAGATACGCAGTATTTT.

The chain recombines TRBV5-4 with TRBJ2-3; 12 bases agree with TRBD2. The CDR3 loop spans 15 amino acids. CDR1 and CDR2 from the germline V gene are SGHNT and YYREEE (reference sequence). V lost 5 bases, J lost 4 bases, and 5 bases stayed unmatched. The CDR3 region is CASSRTSGKADTQYF. In DNA form, the CDR3 reads TGTGCCAGCAGTAGGACTAGCGGGAAAGCAGATACGCAGTATTTT.

The genes are TRBV27 and TRBJ2-2; TRBD2 matches 9 bases. CDR3 size: 18 residues. Per germline, CDR1 MNHEY and CDR2 SMNVEV (reference sequence). The V segment lost 8 bases and the J segment 6 bases; nucleotides outside the gene matches: 19. CDR3 in amino acids: CASRRTISGSRGPGELFF. The CDR3 coding sequence is TGTGCCAGCCGGAGGACGATTAGCGGGAGTAGGGGCCCCGGGGAGCTGTTTTTT.

The sample holds one count of this clone. V gene TRBV7-9 combines with J gene TRBJ2-2; D remains unclear. This CDR3 contains 16 residues. Trimming stripped 1 base from V and 4 bases from J, with 13 bases between. Germline CDR1 SEHNR, CDR2 FQNEAQ (reference sequence). The CDR3, as DNA: TGTGCCAGCAGCTTAGGCGCCAGTTTGGTCACCGGGGAGCTGTTTTTT. The encoded protein is CASSLGASLVTGELFF.

V gene TRBV5-6 combines with J gene TRBJ1-3; TRBD1 matches 7 bases. Germline CDR1 and CDR2: SGHDT and YYEEEE. The V and J ends lost 4 bases and 0 bases, in that order; junction bases with no gene match: 4. CDR3 length: 15 residues. CDR3 in amino acids: CASSAWTGSGNTIYF. The CDR3 nucleotides read TGTGCCAGCAGCGCCTGGACAGGCTCTGGAAACACCATATATTTT.

The V gene is TRBV27, the J gene TRBJ1-6; D gene ambiguous. Germline V gene sequence: CDR1 MNHEY, CDR2 SMNVEV (reference sequence). This CDR3 is 14 amino acids long. The germline V and J ends were trimmed by 2 bases and 10 bases, with 12 bases remaining between them. This chain's CDR3 is CASSLAQIGSPLHF. CDR3 DNA: TGTGCCAGCAGTTTAGCCCAGATAGGCTCACCCCTCCACTTT.

The rearrangement uses TRBV5-6 and TRBJ1-5; D not resolved. This CDR3 has 13 residues. Germline V gene sequence: CDR1 SGHDT, CDR2 YYEEEE. V lost 3 bases, J lost 5 bases, and 9 bases lay in between. The CDR3 here is CASSSDTDQPQHF. For the CDR3, the DNA is TGTGCCAGCAGCTCAGACACCGATCAGCCCCAGCATTTT.

DNA of the CDR3: TGTGCCACCCCCCCACAGTGGGCCAACACCGGGGAGCTGTTTTTT. Translating gives CATPPQWANTGELFF. The gene calls are TRBV6-9 and TRBJ2-2; D gene uncertain. The CDR3 loop spans 15 amino acids. The ends were cut back, 10 bases at V and 2 bases at J, with 17 bases in the middle. Germline loops: CDR1 MNHGY, CDR2 SVAAGI.

Only a few counts were recorded for this clone. The chain has TRBV28 and TRBJ1-5; D is possibly TRBD1 (5 bases). Germline V lookup: CDR1 MDHEN, CDR2 SYDVKM. The V and J ends lost 6 bases and 2 bases respectively, with 17 bases between them. The CDR3 runs to 16 residues. This chain's CDR3 is CASSPGGRDGNQPQHF. In DNA form, the CDR3 reads TGTGCCAGCAGCCCTGGCGGCAGGGACGGCAATCAGCCCCAGCATTTT.

The chain joins TRBV5-6 to TRBJ2-6, with D possibly TRBD1 on 6 matching bases. The CDR3 length is 16 residues. V lost 3 bases, J lost 4 bases, and 14 bases lay in between. CDR1 and CDR2 (germline): SGHDT, YYEEEE. CDR3 bases: TGTGCCAGCAGCTGGGGACATTCCCTCGGGGCCAACGTCCTGACTTTC. Its protein is CASSWGHSLGANVLTF.

This chain joins TRBV6-5 and TRBJ2-5; TRBD2 matches 13 bases. This CDR3 is built from 14 residues. Germline V CDR1 and CDR2: MNHEY, SVGAGI. J gave up 7 bases and V 6 bases, and 5 bases lay outside the gene matches. CDR3 DNA sequence: TGTGCCAGCAGGGGGACTAGCGGGGATGGGACCCAGTACTTC. As protein: CASRGTSGDGTQYF.